Listed below are T cell receptor beta chains from one sample, sequenced in a study of CD8+ T cells in alopecia areata. Clones were sequenced by immunoSEQ multiplex PCR, and TCRdb holds only the in-frame ones, with some missing. This table holds 150,000 to 200,000 clones, 50% to 75% found once. This specimen was CD4+ T cells sorted from blood, taken at week 0. These TCRs come from a human donor with alopecia areata. Both conserved end residues are part of each CDR3. D genes are given only for firm matches. Clone size appears in some rows only: once, few, many, or a class for an expanded clone.

D: .; size: .; V: TRBV30; length: 14; J: TRBJ2-2; DNA: TGTGCCTGGAGTGCACCGGTGGCAACCGGGGAGCTGTTTTTT; CDR3: CAWSAPVATGELFF
D: TRBD1; size: .; V: TRBV11-1; length: 13; J: TRBJ2-1; DNA: TGTGCCAGCAGCAGCGACAGGGACAATGAGCAGTTCTTC; CDR3: CASSSDRDNEQFF
D: .; size: .; V: TRBV7-2; length: 18; J: TRBJ2-7; DNA: TGTGCCAGCAGCTTAAGGGGCGGATCCTCATTGGCCACCTACGAGCAGTACTTC; CDR3: CASSLRGGSSLATYEQYF
D: .; size: .; V: TRBV5-6; length: 19; J: TRBJ1-2; DNA: TGTGCCAGCAGCTCTAAGAATCCCCTCCGGGACACATCTAACTATGGCTACACCTTC; CDR3: CASSSKNPLRDTSNYGYTF
D: TRBD1; size: .; V: TRBV5-4; length: 15; J: TRBJ2-2; DNA: TGTGCCAGCAGCCCCGAGACAGGGCGCGCCGGGGAGCTGTTTTTT; CDR3: CASSPETGRAGELFF
D: TRBD2; size: .; V: TRBV6-5; length: 15; J: TRBJ2-1; DNA: TGTGCCAGCAGATTCCAGCGGGGGGGATTCAATGAGCAGTTCTTC; CDR3: CASRFQRGGFNEQFF
D: .; size: .; V: TRBV29-1; length: 13; J: TRBJ2-1; DNA: TGCAGCGCAGCGCTGGCGGCCAGCAATGAGCAGTTCTTC; CDR3: CSAALAASNEQFF
D: .; size: .; V: TRBV11-3; length: 13; J: TRBJ2-7; DNA: TGTGCCAGCAGCTTAGGGAACGTGGTGGAGCAGTACTTC; CDR3: CASSLGNVVEQYF
D: TRBD1; size: .; V: TRBV29-1; length: 13; J: TRBJ1-2; DNA: TGCAGCGTTGATGCTGACAGGGGAGCTGGCTACACCTTC; CDR3: CSVDADRGAGYTF
D: .; size: .; V: TRBV6-5; length: 16; J: TRBJ1-2; DNA: TGTGCCAGCAGTTACGGGCCCTTAGGGGGGATCGGTGGCTACACCTTC; CDR3: CASSYGPLGGIGGYTF
D: .; size: few; V: TRBV29-1; length: 13; J: TRBJ1-1; DNA: TGCAGCGTGAGGGAGGGAGGGGAGGTAGTAGCTTTCTTT; CDR3: CSVREGGEVVAFF